This T cell receptor beta chain was profiled in a study of read filtering for tumor transcriptome and immune sequencing. For the study at large: Among patients, approximately 17 were male and 15 or so female, aged roughly 40 to 90 (mean approximately 62). Study findings and constraints: Without single-read clonotypes, shared clonotype proportions correlated more between IR-seq and RNA-seq.

Bone marrow was sampled from every patient at the time of active disease. By share, this clonotype counts as medium-sized (0.01 to 0.1%). Its antigen is currently unknown. CDR3 length equals 13 residues. V shed 5 bases and J shed 1 base, with 8 bases lying between them. Germline-derived CDR1 and CDR2 are SNHLY and FYNNEI. Molecular barcoded adaptors covering alpha/delta and beta/gamma chains were used on about 390 ng RNA. MiXCR, applied by TCRdb to the reads, yields one record per CDR3 protein. The sample contains tens of thousands of distinct CDR3 sequences, under 25% of which appear only once. The sequencing input was a population of CD138-negative cells sorted from bone marrow. This TCR derives from a donor at least 40 years old with multiple myeloma. V is TRBV2 and J is TRBJ1-1, with D uncertain. This chain's CDR3 is CASSPQTNTEAFF. The CDR3 nucleotides read TGTGCCAGCAGTCCTCAGACGAACACTGAAGCTTTCTTT. The full variable domain, its missing parts supplied by reference TRBV2 and TRBJ1-1, is EPEVTQTPSHQVTQMGQEVILRCVPISNHLYFYWYRQILGQKVEFLVSFYNNEISEKSEIFDDQFSVERPDGSNFTLKIRSTKLEDSAMYFCASSPQTNTEAFFGQGTRLTVV.